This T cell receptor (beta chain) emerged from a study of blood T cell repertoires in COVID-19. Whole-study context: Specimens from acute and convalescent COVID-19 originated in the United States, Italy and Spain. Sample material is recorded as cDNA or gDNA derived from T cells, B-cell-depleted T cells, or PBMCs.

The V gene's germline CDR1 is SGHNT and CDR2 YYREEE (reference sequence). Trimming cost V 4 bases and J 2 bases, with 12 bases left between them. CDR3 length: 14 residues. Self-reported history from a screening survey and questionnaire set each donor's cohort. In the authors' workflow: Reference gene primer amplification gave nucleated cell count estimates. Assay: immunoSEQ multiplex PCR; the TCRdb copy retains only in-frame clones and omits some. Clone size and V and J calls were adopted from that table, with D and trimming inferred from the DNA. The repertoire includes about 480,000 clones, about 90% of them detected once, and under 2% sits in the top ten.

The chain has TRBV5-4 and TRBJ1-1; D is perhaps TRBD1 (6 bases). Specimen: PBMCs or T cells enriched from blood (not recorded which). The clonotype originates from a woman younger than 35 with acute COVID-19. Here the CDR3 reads CASSQTGHNTEAFF. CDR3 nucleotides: TGTGCCAGCAGCCAAACAGGGCATAACACTGAAGCTTTCTTT.